This TCR beta chain originates from a study of radiation and T cells in renal cell carcinoma. Regarding the study as a whole: No pretreatment tumor biopsies were available for baseline clonotypes. In blood, top tumor clones expanded by 2 weeks, shrinking by 4.

The data were produced by immunoSEQ multiplex PCR, yet TCRdb's version contains in-frame clones alone and is incomplete. The data contain about 160,000 clones, 88% of them singletons. Time point in this sample: baseline pretreatment blood. The sample's treatment: 15 Gy SBRT to primary tumor, nephrectomy 4 weeks later. This renal cell carcinoma was of the clear cell type. Concerning this clone itself: The antigen is unknown.

The V end was cut by 5 bases, the J end by 0 bases, with 8 bases between. The CDR3 covers 13 residues. Germline V gene data show CDR1 as MNHEY and CDR2 as SMNVEV (reference sequence). This chain uses TRBV27 with TRBJ2-7, with D hard to call. The TCR comes from a woman between 65 and 79 years old with renal cell carcinoma. The sequenced sample was blood, obtained from a patient whose treatment included radiotherapy and nephrectomy. The CDR3 sequence is CASSRVSSYEQYF. CDR3 coding DNA: TGTGCCAGCAGTCGGGTCAGCTCCTACGAGCAGTACTTC.